These T cell receptor beta chains were read from a single sample in a study of cytomegalovirus exposure and HLA in healthy donors. The assay was immunoSEQ multiplex PCR, and TCRdb's table has in-frame clones only and misses some. Here the sample spans about 160,000 clones, about 85% being singletons. The sample taken for sequencing was PBMCs. All receptors derive from a young man in good health and CMV-seropositive. The CDR3 runs from the conserved cysteine through the conserved F or W. Fields, in order: J gene, clone size, V gene, D gene, CDR3 DNA, CDR3 protein. The D gene is left open where the match is weak. Only some rows state a clone size, as once, few, many or a class for expanded clones.

j_gene: TRBJ1-4; abundance: .; v_gene: TRBV7-8; d_gene: TRBD1; CDR3nt: TGTGCCAGCAGCCAACAGGGGGCGCGTGAAAAACTGTTTTTT; CDR3aa: CASSQQGAREKLFF
j_gene: TRBJ1-1; abundance: .; v_gene: TRBV5-8; d_gene: .; CDR3nt: TGTGCCAGCAGCCCGGTTCGGGGGGTCACTGAAGCTTTCTTT; CDR3aa: CASSPVRGVTEAFF
j_gene: TRBJ2-7; abundance: .; v_gene: TRBV5-4; d_gene: TRBD1; CDR3nt: TGTGCCAGCAGCTTGGTGACAGGGGTGGGGGGCGAGCAGTACTTC; CDR3aa: CASSLVTGVGGEQYF
j_gene: TRBJ1-5; abundance: once; v_gene: TRBV10-3; d_gene: .; CDR3nt: TGTGCCATCAGTGAATCCGGCGGGGCCGCAGGGCCCCAGCATTTT; CDR3aa: CAISESGGAAGPQHF
j_gene: TRBJ1-1; abundance: .; v_gene: TRBV10-3; d_gene: .; CDR3nt: TGTGCCATCAGAACAGACAACACTGAAGCTTTCTTT; CDR3aa: CAIRTDNTEAFF
j_gene: TRBJ1-6; abundance: .; v_gene: TRBV5-4; d_gene: .; CDR3nt: TGTGCCAGCAGCTTGCAGGGGCCGTCGAATTCACCCCTCCACTTT; CDR3aa: CASSLQGPSNSPLHF
j_gene: TRBJ1-4; abundance: .; v_gene: TRBV6-1; d_gene: .; CDR3nt: TGTGCCAGCAGCCAAGGACAGCTTAATGAAAAACTGTTTTTT; CDR3aa: CASSQGQLNEKLFF
j_gene: TRBJ1-5; abundance: .; v_gene: TRBV29-1; d_gene: .; CDR3nt: TGCAGCGTTGCCCAGGGGACCAATCAGCCCCAGCATTTT; CDR3aa: CSVAQGTNQPQHF
j_gene: TRBJ1-5; abundance: few; v_gene: TRBV19; d_gene: TRBD1; CDR3nt: TGTGCCAGTAGAACAGGGGGCTTTGGTCAGCCCCAGCATTTT; CDR3aa: CASRTGGFGQPQHF
j_gene: TRBJ2-3; abundance: .; v_gene: TRBV19; d_gene: TRBD1; CDR3nt: TGTGCCAGTAGTATAGGGACAGGTTCGTTCACAGATACGCAGTATTTT; CDR3aa: CASSIGTGSFTDTQYF
j_gene: TRBJ2-1; abundance: few; v_gene: TRBV30; d_gene: .; CDR3nt: TGTGCCTGGAGTTACTCCCACAATGAGCAGTTCTTC; CDR3aa: CAWSYSHNEQFF
j_gene: TRBJ1-1; abundance: .; v_gene: TRBV6-4; d_gene: TRBD1; CDR3nt: TGTGCCAGCAGAAGGACAGGGGATAACACTGAAGCTTTCTTT; CDR3aa: CASRRTGDNTEAFF
j_gene: TRBJ1-5; abundance: few; v_gene: TRBV19; d_gene: TRBD1; CDR3nt: TGTGCCAGTAGTATAGCTGTATGGGACAGCACTCAGCCCCAGCATTTT; CDR3aa: CASSIAVWDSTQPQHF
j_gene: TRBJ1-2; abundance: .; v_gene: TRBV7-2; d_gene: .; CDR3nt: TGTGCCAGCAGCTCGCGACAATGGCCCGGGGGCTATGGCTACACCTTC; CDR3aa: CASSSRQWPGGYGYTF
j_gene: TRBJ2-7; abundance: .; v_gene: TRBV27; d_gene: .; CDR3nt: TGTGCCAGCAGTTGGGCCAGCTCCTACGAGCAGTACTTC; CDR3aa: CASSWASSYEQYF
j_gene: TRBJ1-1; abundance: .; v_gene: TRBV6-5; d_gene: TRBD1; CDR3nt: TGTGCCAGCAGCCCGGACAGGCTGAACACTGAAGCTTTCTTT; CDR3aa: CASSPDRLNTEAFF
j_gene: TRBJ2-7; abundance: .; v_gene: TRBV5-4; d_gene: .; CDR3nt: TGTGCCAGCAGCCCCGCGGGATCCTACGAGCAGTACTTC; CDR3aa: CASSPAGSYEQYF